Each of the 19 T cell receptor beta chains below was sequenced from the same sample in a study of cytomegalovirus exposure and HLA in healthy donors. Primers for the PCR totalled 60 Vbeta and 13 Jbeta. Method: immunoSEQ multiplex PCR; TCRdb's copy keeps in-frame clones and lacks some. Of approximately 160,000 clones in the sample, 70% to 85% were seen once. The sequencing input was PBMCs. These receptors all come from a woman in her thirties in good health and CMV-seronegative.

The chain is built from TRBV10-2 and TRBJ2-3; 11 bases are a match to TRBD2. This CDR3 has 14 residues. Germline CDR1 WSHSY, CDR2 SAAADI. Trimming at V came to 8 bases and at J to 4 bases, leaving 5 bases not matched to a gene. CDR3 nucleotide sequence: TGCGCCAGCCACGGGACTAGCGGCCCAGATACGCAGTATTTT. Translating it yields CASHGTSGPDTQYF.

The CDR3 sequence: CATSRGQVSDEQFF. As DNA, the CDR3 is TGTGCCACCAGCAGAGGGCAGGTGTCCGATGAGCAGTTCTTC. The rearrangement joins TRBV15 to TRBJ2-1; D remains ambiguous. V lost 1 base and J lost 8, with 12 bases in between. Germline V gene sequence: CDR1 LNHNV, CDR2 YYDKDF (reference sequence). This CDR3 is 14 amino acids long.

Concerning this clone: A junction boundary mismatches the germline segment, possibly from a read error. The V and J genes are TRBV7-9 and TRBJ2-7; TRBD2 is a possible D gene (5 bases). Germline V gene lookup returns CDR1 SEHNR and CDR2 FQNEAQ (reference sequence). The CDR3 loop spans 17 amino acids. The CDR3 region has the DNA TGTTCCAGCACCCTCAGCTTAGTAGAGGGTTGGGCCTACGAGCAGTACTTC. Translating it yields CSSTLSLVEGWAYEQYF.

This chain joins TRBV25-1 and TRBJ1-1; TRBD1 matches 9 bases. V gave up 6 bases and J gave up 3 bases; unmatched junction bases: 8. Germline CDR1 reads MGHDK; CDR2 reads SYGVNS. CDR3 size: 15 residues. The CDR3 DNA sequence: TGTGCCAGCAGCGAAACAGGGGGCGATTACACTGAAGCTTTCTTT. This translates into CASSETGGDYTEAFF.

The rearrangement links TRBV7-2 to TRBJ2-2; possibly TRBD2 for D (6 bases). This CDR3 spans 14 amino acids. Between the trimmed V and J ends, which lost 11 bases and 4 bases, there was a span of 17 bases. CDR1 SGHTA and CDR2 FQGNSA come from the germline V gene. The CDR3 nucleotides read TGTGCCTCCTCGACCGGGGGTGGCACCGGGGAGCTGTTTTTT. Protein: CASSTGGGTGELFF.

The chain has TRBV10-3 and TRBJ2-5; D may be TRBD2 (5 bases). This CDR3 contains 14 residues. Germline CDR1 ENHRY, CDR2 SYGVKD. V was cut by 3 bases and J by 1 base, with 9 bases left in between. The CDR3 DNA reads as TGTGCCATCAGTGATTGGACTCGCCAAGAGACCCAGTACTTC. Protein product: CAISDWTRQETQYF.

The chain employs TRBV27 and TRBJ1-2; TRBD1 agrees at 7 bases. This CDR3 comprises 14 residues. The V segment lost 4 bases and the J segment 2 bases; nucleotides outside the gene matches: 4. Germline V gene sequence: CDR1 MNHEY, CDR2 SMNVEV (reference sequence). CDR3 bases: TGTGCCAGCAGTTATTCAGGGGGGAACTATGGCTACACCTTC. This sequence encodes CASSYSGGNYGYTF.

CDR3 in DNA: TGTGCCAGCAGCCAAGGGGACAGGGGTGGCTACACCTTC. Protein product: CASSQGDRGGYTF. V usage is TRBV4-2 and J usage is TRBJ1-2; TRBD1 matches 10 bases. There are 13 residues in the CDR3. Germline V CDR1 and CDR2: LGHNA, YNFKEQ. Trimming took 1 base from V and 7 from J; bases not matched to a gene: 0.

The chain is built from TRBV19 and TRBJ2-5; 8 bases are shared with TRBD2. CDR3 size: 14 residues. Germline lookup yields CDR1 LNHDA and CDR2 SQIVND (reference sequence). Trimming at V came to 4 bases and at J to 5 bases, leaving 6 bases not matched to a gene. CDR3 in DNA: TGTGCCAGTAGTACCGGGACTAGAGGGGAGACCCAGTACTTC. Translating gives CASSTGTRGETQYF.

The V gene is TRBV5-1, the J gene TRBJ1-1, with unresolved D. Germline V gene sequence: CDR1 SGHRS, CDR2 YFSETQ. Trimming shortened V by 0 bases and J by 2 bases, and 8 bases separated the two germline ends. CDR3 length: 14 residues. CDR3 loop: CASSLDGQNTEAFF. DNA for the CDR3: TGCGCCAGCAGCTTGGATGGCCAAAACACTGAAGCTTTCTTT.

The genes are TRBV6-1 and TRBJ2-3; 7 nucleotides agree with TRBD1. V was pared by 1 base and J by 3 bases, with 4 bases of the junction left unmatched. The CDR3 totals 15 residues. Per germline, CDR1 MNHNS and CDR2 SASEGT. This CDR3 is CASSEGGGKTDTQYF. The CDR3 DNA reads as TGTGCCAGCAGTGAAGGAGGGGGCAAAACAGATACGCAGTATTTT.

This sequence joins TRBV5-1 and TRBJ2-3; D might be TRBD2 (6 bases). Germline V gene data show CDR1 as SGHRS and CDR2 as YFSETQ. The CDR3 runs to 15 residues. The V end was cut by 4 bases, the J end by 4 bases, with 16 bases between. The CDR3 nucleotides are TGCGCCAGCAGCCCCCGACGGCGGGGATCAGATACGCAGTATTTT. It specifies CASSPRRRGSDTQYF.

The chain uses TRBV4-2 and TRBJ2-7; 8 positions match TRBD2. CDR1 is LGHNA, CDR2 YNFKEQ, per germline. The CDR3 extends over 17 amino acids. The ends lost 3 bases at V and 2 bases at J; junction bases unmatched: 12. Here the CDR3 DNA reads TGTGCCAGCAGCCACCCTATAGGTAGCGGGGCCCCCTACGAGCAGTACTTC. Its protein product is CASSHPIGSGAPYEQYF.

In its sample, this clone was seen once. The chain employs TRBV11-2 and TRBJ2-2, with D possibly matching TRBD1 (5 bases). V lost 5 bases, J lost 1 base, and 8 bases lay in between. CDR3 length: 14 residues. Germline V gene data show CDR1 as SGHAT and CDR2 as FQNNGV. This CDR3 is CASSQGLNTGELFF. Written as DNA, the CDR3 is TGTGCCAGCAGCCAGGGATTGAACACCGGGGAGCTGTTTTTT.

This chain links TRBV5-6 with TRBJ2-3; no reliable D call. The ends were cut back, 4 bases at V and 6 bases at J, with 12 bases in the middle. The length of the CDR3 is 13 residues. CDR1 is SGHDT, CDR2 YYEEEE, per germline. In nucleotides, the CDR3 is TGTGCCAGCAGCCCCTTAACAGTGGATACGCAGTATTTT. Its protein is CASSPLTVDTQYF.

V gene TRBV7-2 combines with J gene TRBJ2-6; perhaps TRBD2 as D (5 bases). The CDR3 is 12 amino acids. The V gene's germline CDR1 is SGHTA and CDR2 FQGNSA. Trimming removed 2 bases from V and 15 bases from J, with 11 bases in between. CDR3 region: CASSLMRADLTF. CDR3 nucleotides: TGTGCCAGCAGCTTAATGCGGGCGGACCTGACTTTC.

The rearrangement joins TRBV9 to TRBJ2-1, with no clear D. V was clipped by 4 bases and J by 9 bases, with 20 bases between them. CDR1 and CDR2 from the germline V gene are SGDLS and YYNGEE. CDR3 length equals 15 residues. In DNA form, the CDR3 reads TGTGCCAGCAGCCCCCCCCAGAGCGCTCCGGGTGAGCAGTTCTTC. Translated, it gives CASSPPQSAPGEQFF.

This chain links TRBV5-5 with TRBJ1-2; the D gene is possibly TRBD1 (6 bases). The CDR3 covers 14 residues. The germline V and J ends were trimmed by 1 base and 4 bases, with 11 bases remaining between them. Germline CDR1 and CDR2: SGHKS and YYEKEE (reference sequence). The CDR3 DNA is TGTGCCAGCAGCTTGAAGGGGGTCGCCTATGGCTACACCTTC. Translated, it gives CASSLKGVAYGYTF.

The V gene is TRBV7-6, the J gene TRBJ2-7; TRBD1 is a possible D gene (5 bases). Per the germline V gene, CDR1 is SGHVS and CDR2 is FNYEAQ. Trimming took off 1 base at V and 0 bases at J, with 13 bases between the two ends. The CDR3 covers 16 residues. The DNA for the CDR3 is TGTGCCAGCAGCTTAGTCCTAACAGGACCCTCCTACGAGCAGTACTTC. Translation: CASSLVLTGPSYEQYF.